The 17 T cell receptor beta chains reported below all come from one sample, sequenced in a study of T cell responses to AZD1222 COVID-19 vaccine (dated by TCRdb to about 2021). Library construction relied on the immunoSEQ multiplex PCR assay. Drawn from immuneACCESS, this table holds only the in-frame rearrangements with V and J called that TCRdb kept. Clones are partly lost; checked studies trace under half to an unresolved V gene and leave the rest unexplained. This sample lists tens of thousands of clones; roughly nine tenths were detected once. The biggest ten clones account for over 25% of the sample. The label giving this sample's time point can be read as: about 28 days (+/-7) after the second vaccine dose. The source material was peripheral blood, sampled 28 days after the second AZD1222 dose. These TCRs come from an adult who received the AZD1222 COVID-19 vaccine.

The CDR3 reads CARSMTNGNTGELFF. CDR3 DNA: TGTGCCAGATCAATGACGAATGGGAACACCGGGGAGCTGTTTTTT. The V gene is TRBV2, the J gene TRBJ2-2, with no clear D. This CDR3 is built from 15 residues. The V end lost 9 bases, the J end lost 1 base, and 15 bases lay between the germline ends. In germline, CDR1 is SNHLY, CDR2 FYNNEI.

This clone was detected once. V usage is TRBV4-1 and J usage is TRBJ2-4; 9 bases agree with TRBD2. The CDR3 extends over 17 amino acids. V gave up 0 bases and J gave up 0 bases; unmatched junction bases: 3. In germline, CDR1 is MGHRA, CDR2 YSYEKL. Written as DNA, the CDR3 is TGCGCCAGCAGCCAAGAGCCTAGCGGGATAGCCAAAAACATTCAGTACTTC. As protein: CASSQEPSGIAKNIQYF.

Regarding this clone: The germline gene is not matched at one end of the junction; a read error may be the cause. The V gene is TRBV6-2 or TRBV6-3, the J gene TRBJ2-2; D might be TRBD1 (6 bases). Germline V gene lookup returns CDR1 MNHEY and CDR2 SVGEGT. This CDR3 has 15 amino acids. CDR3 sequence reads: CASSTGRTLTEELFF. In DNA, the CDR3 is TGTGCCAGCAGCACAGGGCGGACTCTCACCGAGGAGCTGTTTTTT.

The rearrangement joins TRBV19 to TRBJ1-6; the D gene is possibly TRBD1 (6 bases). The CDR3 extends over 13 amino acids. Trimming took 8 bases from V and 7 from J, leaving 12 bases between them. Germline values: CDR1 LNHDA, CDR2 SQIVND (reference sequence). CDR3 loop: CASQGLENSPLHF. The CDR3 DNA reads as TGTGCCAGTCAGGGGCTAGAAAATTCACCCCTCCACTTT.

The V gene is TRBV5-3, the J gene TRBJ2-7; D may match TRBD1 or TRBD2 (5 bases each). TRBV5-3 is treated as an ORF (open reading frame) with a function not yet certain. CDR3 length: 14 amino acids. V was shortened by 0 bases and J by 7 bases, with 14 bases between the two germline ends. The chain's CDR3 is CARSLASSSGEQYF. The CDR3 DNA sequence: TGTGCCAGAAGCTTGGCCTCTAGCTCAGGGGAGCAGTACTTC.

This clone was detected once. The V call is TRBV4-2, the J call TRBJ1-2; 9 nucleotides align to TRBD1. V was pared by 7 bases and J by 3 bases, with 9 bases of the junction left unmatched. The CDR3 has 15 residues. CDR1 LGHNA and CDR2 YNFKEQ come from the germline V gene. The CDR3 here is CASIRDRASHYGYTF. CDR3 coding DNA: TGTGCCAGCATCCGGGACAGGGCATCGCACTATGGCTACACCTTC.

The chain is built from TRBV19 and TRBJ2-3; 15 bases align to TRBD2. The CDR3 has 17 amino acids. V trimming: 4 bases; J trimming: 3 bases; junction bases outside the gene matches: 5. Germline CDR1 and CDR2: LNHDA and SQIVND (reference sequence). The CDR3 coding sequence is TGTGCCAGTAGTACTGGACTAGCGGGAGGGAGAACAGATACGCAGTATTTT. Its translation is CASSTGLAGGRTDTQYF.

This clone was seen a single time. V usage is TRBV30 and J usage is TRBJ2-7; TRBD1 or TRBD2 may be the D gene (6 bases each). Trimming removed 1 base from V and 3 bases from J, with 13 bases in between. Per germline, CDR1 GTSNPN and CDR2 SVGIG (reference sequence). This CDR3 contains 14 residues. The CDR3 coding sequence is TGTGCCTGGAGTGACGGAGGGGGTATCTACGAGCAGTACTTC. Encoded protein: CAWSDGGGIYEQYF.

The V gene is TRBV6-4, the J gene TRBJ1-1, with D unclear. The germline CDR1 and CDR2 sequences are MRHNA and SNTAGT. This CDR3 is built from 13 residues. The V gene lost 8 bases and the J gene lost 1 base, with 11 bases spanning the gap. The CDR3 DNA reads TGTGCCAGCGGTTGTCGAGCGAACACTGAAGCTTTCTTT. Translating gives CASGCRANTEAFF.

The rearrangement links TRBV11-2 to TRBJ1-5; D uncertain. Germline CDR1 is SGHAT and CDR2 is FQNNGV. The V end was cut by 0 bases, the J end by 5 bases, with 5 bases between. CDR3 length: 13 amino acids. The CDR3 protein is CASSLDEDQPQHF. The DNA of the CDR3 is TGTGCCAGCAGCTTAGATGAGGATCAGCCCCAGCATTTT. The whole variable domain, remainder taken from reference TRBV11-2 and TRBJ1-5, is EAGVAQSPRYKIIEKRQSVAFWCNPISGHATLYWYQQILGQGPKLLIQFQNNGVVDDSQLPKDRFSAERLKGVDSTLKIQPAKLEDSAVYLCASSLDEDQPQHFGDGTRLSIL.

The V and J genes are TRBV3-1 (or the pseudogene TRBV3-2) and TRBJ2-3; tentative D call: TRBD2 (6 bases). Germline CDR1 reads LGHDT; CDR2 reads YNNKEL (reference sequence). The length of the CDR3 is 15 residues. Trimming shortened V by 5 bases and J by 6 bases, and 18 bases separated the two germline ends. The CDR3 region is CASSGLGGRKDTQYF. CDR3 nucleotides: TGTGCCAGCAGCGGCCTCGGAGGGAGGAAGGATACGCAGTATTTT.

The chain uses TRBV18 and TRBJ1-1; a possible D gene is TRBD1 (5 bases). Trimming stripped 2 bases from V and 5 bases from J, with 18 bases between. Germline CDR1 and CDR2: KGHSH and LQKENI. This CDR3 spans 16 amino acids. In DNA, the CDR3 is TGTGCCAGCTCACCATGGGCAGGGCAAGTTGGAACTGAAGCTTTCTTT. Its translation is CASSPWAGQVGTEAFF. The full variable domain, completed using reference TRBV18 and TRBJ1-1, is NAGVMQNPRHLVRRRGQEARLRCSPMKGHSHVYWYRQLPEEGLKFMVYLQKENIIDESGMPKERFSAEFPKEGPSILRIQQVVRGDSAAYFCASSPWAGQVGTEAFFGQGTRLTVV.

This clone showed up just a few times. The rearrangement uses TRBV27 and TRBJ2-2; D ambiguous. V was clipped by 2 bases and J by 4 bases, with 5 bases between them. This CDR3 has 13 residues. CDR1 MNHEY and CDR2 SMNVEV come from the germline V gene (reference sequence). Here the CDR3 DNA reads TGTGCCAGCAGTTTAGTTTTCACCGGGGAGCTGTTTTTT. It specifies CASSLVFTGELFF.

This clone has a single count. This chain joins TRBV28 and TRBJ1-4; 12 bases align to TRBD1. The CDR3 runs to 16 residues. The V gene end was trimmed by 4 bases and the J gene end by 8 bases; junction bases not matched to a gene: 8. Germline V gene lookup returns CDR1 MDHEN and CDR2 SYDVKM. The DNA of the CDR3 is TGTGCCAGCAGTTACCCCTTCGGGACAGGGGGCGAAAAACTGTTTTTT. Its translation: CASSYPFGTGGEKLFF.

This clone was observed a single time. The V gene is TRBV19, the J gene TRBJ1-3; TRBD1 is a possible D gene (5 bases). Trimming stripped 7 bases from V and 1 base from J, with 14 bases between. The CDR3 has 15 amino acids. CDR1 LNHDA and CDR2 SQIVND come from the germline V gene (reference sequence). The CDR3 DNA reads as TGTGCCAGTACTGGGACTGGCTCGTCTGGAAACACCATATATTTT. Amino acid sequence: CASTGTGSSGNTIYF.

The V and J genes are TRBV11-2 and TRBJ1-5; 7 nucleotides agree with TRBD1. This CDR3 region has 13 residues. The germline gives CDR1 SGHAT, CDR2 FQNNGV. V lost 4 bases, J lost 9 bases, and 6 bases stayed unmatched. CDR3 residues: CASSSTGIGPQHF. The CDR3 DNA is TGTGCCAGCAGCTCGACAGGGATCGGGCCCCAGCATTTT.

This chain joins TRBV7-3 and TRBJ2-5, with TRBD1 matching 9 bases. Per the germline V gene, CDR1 is SGHTA and CDR2 is FQGTGA. V lost 2 bases and J lost 5; bases outside the gene matches: 9. The CDR3 loop spans 16 amino acids. The CDR3 region has the DNA TGTGCCAGCAGCTTATCGGACAGGGGTGTAGGTGAGACCCAGTACTTC. Protein sequence: CASSLSDRGVGETQYF.